Each of the 22 T cell receptor beta chains below was sequenced from the same sample in a study of OX40 agonist ivuxolimab in advanced cancers. Here immunoSEQ multiplex PCR was the method, and the copy in TCRdb shows in-frame clones only, minus some. The sample carries over 90,000 clones, approximately 94% recorded once. The sample in question was CD4+ or CD8+ T cells sorted from blood, obtained in a trial of the OX40 agonist ivuxolimab. The receptors derive from an adult with an advanced solid tumor such as melanoma, head and neck, liver or kidney cancer.

The V and J genes are TRBV7-2 and TRBJ2-2; tentative D call: TRBD1 (5 bases). Germline lookup yields CDR1 SGHTA and CDR2 FQGNSA. Trimming left V 1 base short and J 3 bases short, with 6 bases between. The CDR3 sequence is 14 residues long. CDR3 amino acids: CASSLGTYTGELFF. For the CDR3, the DNA is TGTGCCAGCAGCTTAGGGACATACACCGGGGAGCTGTTTTTT.

The rearrangement links TRBV19 to TRBJ2-5, with 9 positions matching TRBD2. Germline assignment: CDR1 LNHDA and CDR2 SQIVND (reference sequence). The CDR3 spans 20 residues. J lost 5 bases, V lost 4 bases, and 23 bases had no gene match. CDR3 region: CASSRGTRRGAAGGRETQYF. CDR3 sequence (DNA): TGTGCCAGTAGTAGGGGGACGAGGCGAGGGGCAGCGGGAGGCCGGGAGACCCAGTACTTC.

The rearrangement joins TRBV7-2 to TRBJ1-1; D uncertain. V lost 1 base to trimming and J lost 7 bases, with 7 bases between them. The germline V gene has CDR1 SGHTA and CDR2 FQGNSA. This CDR3 has 12 residues. CDR3 loop: CASSLVGSEAFF. The CDR3 DNA follows: TGTGCCAGCAGCTTAGTAGGGAGTGAAGCTTTCTTT. The full variable domain, rest sourced from reference TRBV7-2 and TRBJ1-1, is GAGVSQSPSNKVTEKGKDVELRCDPISGHTALYWYRQSLGQGLEFLIYFQGNSAPDKSGLPSDRFSAERTGGSVSTLTIQRTQQEDSAVYLCASSLVGSEAFFGQGTRLTVV.

In its sample, this clone was seen once. This chain links TRBV2 with TRBJ1-1; TRBD1 matches at 9 bases. This CDR3 has 16 amino acids. Germline V lookup: CDR1 SNHLY, CDR2 FYNNEI. V was clipped by 6 bases and J by 0 bases; unmatched bases: 8. The DNA of the CDR3 is TGTGCCAGCAGGGGTTTTACAGGGGGCGTGAACACTGAAGCTTTCTTT. Translating it yields CASRGFTGGVNTEAFF.

CDR3 protein: CASSPRGDRQYNEQFF. Written as DNA, the CDR3 is TGTGCCAGCAGCCCCAGGGGGGACAGGCAGTACAATGAGCAGTTCTTC. The chain couples TRBV27 to TRBJ2-1, with TRBD1 matching over 8 bases. J was trimmed by 4 bases and V by 6 bases; bases with no gene match: 11. This CDR3 has 16 amino acids. CDR1 MNHEY and CDR2 SMNVEV come from the germline V gene (reference sequence).

This chain links TRBV7-2 with TRBJ2-5; D perhaps matches TRBD1 (5 bases). The V and J ends lost 3 bases and 5 bases respectively, with 10 bases between them. The CDR3 contains 13 residues. Germline V gene data show CDR1 as SGHTA and CDR2 as FQGNSA. This CDR3 is CASSFWGSETQYF. CDR3 DNA sequence: TGTGCCAGCAGCTTCTGGGGCAGCGAGACCCAGTACTTC.

V gene TRBV2 combines with J gene TRBJ1-2; 11 nucleotides line up with TRBD1. This CDR3 contains 14 residues. The V gene's germline CDR1 is SNHLY and CDR2 FYNNEI. The junction had 10 bases not matched to a gene; V was cut back by 6 bases and J by 10 bases. The CDR3, as DNA: TGTGCCAGCAGCGAGCGGGGACAGGGGGTAGACTACACCTTC. It translates to CASSERGQGVDYTF.

The V and J genes are TRBV7-9 and TRBJ2-7, with D possibly matching TRBD2 (6 bases). The length of the CDR3 is 19 residues. Germline V CDR1 and CDR2: SEHNR, FQNEAQ (reference sequence). V gave up 4 bases and J gave up 0 bases, with 25 bases separating them. The DNA of the CDR3 is TGTGCCAGCAGCTCAATATTGGGGACTTCCAGCCCCAGCTCCTACGAGCAGTACTTC. Translation: CASSSILGTSSPSSYEQYF.

The chain's CDR3 is CASSLAIRAQGNNEQFF. CDR3 DNA sequence: TGTGCCAGCAGCTTGGCCATCAGGGCGCAGGGAAACAATGAGCAGTTCTTC. The chain uses TRBV5-8 and TRBJ2-1; tentatively, D is TRBD1 (5 bases). This CDR3 region has 17 residues. The germline gives CDR1 SGHTS, CDR2 YDEGEE. Trimming removed 0 bases from V and 5 bases from J, with 18 bases in between. Variable domain in full (rest from reference TRBV5-8 and TRBJ2-1): EAGVTQSPTHLIKTRGQQATLRCSPISGHTSVYWYQQALGLGLQFLLWYDEGEERNRGNFPPRFSGRQFPNYSSELNVNALELEDSALYLCASSLAIRAQGNNEQFFGPGTRLTVL.

This clone was detected only once. V is TRBV6-5 and J is TRBJ1-5; D is possibly TRBD1 (6 bases). Trimming removed 5 bases from V and 6 bases from J, with 11 bases in between. The CDR3 covers 13 residues. CDR1 and CDR2 (germline): MNHEY, SVGAGI. In nucleotides, the CDR3 is TGTGCCAGCAGTACCCAGGGGATTCAGCCCCAGCATTTT. Translation: CASSTQGIQPQHF.

V usage is TRBV18 and J usage is TRBJ2-3; 9 bases match TRBD1. CDR3 length equals 16 residues. Germline trimming cut 3 bases from V and 3 bases from J; bases unmatched to any gene: 7. CDR1 and CDR2 (germline): KGHSH, LQKENI. The CDR3 loop is CASSPTGGAKTDTQYF. As DNA, the CDR3 is TGTGCCAGCTCACCCACAGGGGGCGCAAAAACAGATACGCAGTATTTT.

This clone was found once. The chain joins TRBV30 to TRBJ2-1, with 9 bases matching TRBD1. The ends lost 8 bases at V and 3 bases at J; junction bases unmatched: 8. The CDR3 contains 14 residues. The germline gives CDR1 GTSNPN, CDR2 SVGIG (reference sequence). The CDR3 loop reads CATHRGQVYNEQFF. The DNA of the CDR3 is TGTGCCACCCACAGGGGGCAAGTCTACAATGAGCAGTTCTTC.

The rearrangement joins TRBV7-9 to TRBJ1-5; D is uncertain. The length of the CDR3 is 12 residues. CDR1 SEHNR and CDR2 FQNEAQ come from the germline V gene (reference sequence). The V gene lost 5 bases and the J gene lost 7 bases, with 9 bases spanning the gap. The CDR3 nucleotides read TGTGCCAGCAGCAAAGACGGGCAGCCCCAGCATTTT. Translated: CASSKDGQPQHF.

This chain links TRBV5-1 with TRBJ1-2, with a weak D call TRBD1 (5 bases). Trimming shortened V by 0 bases and J by 9 bases, and 18 bases separated the two germline ends. CDR3 length: 15 amino acids. Germline-derived CDR1 and CDR2 are SGHRS and YFSETQ. CDR3 sequence reads: CASSLGGRTPGRYTF. The CDR3 bases are TGCGCCAGCAGCTTGGGGGGCCGGACACCCGGCCGCTACACCTTC. Based on the CDR3 plus reference TRBV5-1 and TRBJ1-2, the full variable domain is KAGVTQTPRYLIKTRGQQVTLSCSPISGHRSVSWYQQTPGQGLQFLFEYFSETQRNKGNFPGRFSGRQFSNSRSEMNVSTLELGDSALYLCASSLGGRTPGRYTFGSGTRLTVV.

The chain joins TRBV18 to TRBJ2-7; TRBD2 aligns across 8 bases. CDR3 length equals 15 residues. Trimming took 3 bases from V and 5 from J; bases not matched to a gene: 9. Germline CDR1 reads KGHSH; CDR2 reads LQKENI. The CDR3, as DNA: TGTGCCAGCTCACCTCCCCGGGGGGGGGTGGACGAGCAGTACTTC. The encoded protein is CASSPPRGGVDEQYF. The variable domain in full, completed from reference TRBV18 and TRBJ2-7, reads NAGVMQNPRHLVRRRGQEARLRCSPMKGHSHVYWYRQLPEEGLKFMVYLQKENIIDESGMPKERFSAEFPKEGPSILRIQQVVRGDSAAYFCASSPPRGGVDEQYFGPGTRLTVT.

This clone was counted once. The chain carries TRBV27 and TRBJ2-5; D gene unclear. Trimming took 4 bases from V and 2 from J, leaving 5 bases between them. The CDR3 runs to 12 residues. CDR1 is MNHEY and CDR2 is SMNVEV in the germline V gene (reference sequence). The CDR3 DNA sequence: TGTGCCAGCAGTTCCAGACAAGAGACCCAGTACTTC. Protein sequence: CASSSRQETQYF.

The chain uses TRBV19 and TRBJ1-5; TRBD1 matches at 8 bases. CDR3 length: 16 amino acids. With 3 bases clipped from V and 7 bases from J, the junction kept 11 bases outside the gene matches. Per the germline V gene, CDR1 is LNHDA and CDR2 is SQIVND (reference sequence). CDR3 amino acids: CASSIRRPGGLQPQHF. The DNA for the CDR3 is TGTGCCAGTAGTATCCGGAGACCAGGGGGCTTACAGCCCCAGCATTTT. Supplemented by reference TRBV19 and TRBJ1-5, the full variable domain reads DGGITQSPKYLFRKEGQNVTLSCEQNLNHDAMYWYRQDPGQGLRLIYYSQIVNDFQKGDIAEGYSVSREKKESFPLTVTSAQKNPTAFYLCASSIRRPGGLQPQHFGDGTRLSIL.

The chain has TRBV11-2 and TRBJ2-1, with TRBD1 as a possible D gene (5 bases). The CDR3 totals 16 residues. Germline V gives CDR1 SGHAT, CDR2 FQNNGV. The V gene lost 5 bases and the J gene lost 0 bases, with 14 bases spanning the gap. The CDR3 coding sequence is TGTGCCAGCAGCCCTACCACAGGCCTCTCCTACAATGAGCAGTTCTTC. It encodes CASSPTTGLSYNEQFF. The full variable domain, with the rest looked up from reference TRBV11-2 and TRBJ2-1, is EAGVAQSPRYKIIEKRQSVAFWCNPISGHATLYWYQQILGQGPKLLIQFQNNGVVDDSQLPKDRFSAERLKGVDSTLKIQPAKLEDSAVYLCASSPTTGLSYNEQFFGPGTRLTVL.

The chain carries TRBV19 and TRBJ1-5, with D maybe TRBD1 (6 bases). The CDR3 has 15 amino acids. Germline V CDR1 and CDR2: LNHDA, SQIVND (reference sequence). V lost 4 bases to trimming and J lost 0 bases, with 10 bases between them. CDR3 DNA: TGTGCCAGTAGTACACAGGGATATAGCAATCAGCCCCAGCATTTT. It encodes CASSTQGYSNQPQHF.

The rearrangement joins TRBV13 to TRBJ2-1; maybe TRBD1 (5 bases). Trimming took 3 bases from V and 3 from J, leaving 9 bases between them. Germline CDR1 PRHDT, CDR2 FYEKMQ (reference sequence). The CDR3 extends over 14 amino acids. CDR3 nucleotide sequence: TGTGCCAGCAGCTTCAGGGAACTCTACAATGAGCAGTTCTTC. Translating gives CASSFRELYNEQFF.

The chain joins TRBV9 to TRBJ1-1; 8 positions match TRBD1. J was trimmed by 9 bases and V by 5 bases; bases with no gene match: 12. The CDR3 covers 14 residues. Looked up from germline, CDR1 is SGDLS and CDR2 is YYNGEE. Here the CDR3 DNA reads TGTGCCAGCAGACCACCGGGACAGGAGAACAAAGCTTTCTTT. The encoded protein is CASRPPGQENKAFF.

This clone has just one count. The rearrangement uses TRBV11-3 and TRBJ2-7; D possibly corresponds to TRBD2 (5 bases). Germline-derived CDR1 and CDR2 are SGHNT and YENEEA. The V gene lost 2 bases and the J gene lost 1 base, with 12 bases spanning the gap. This CDR3 region has 15 residues. The CDR3 loop reads CASSLSGESSYEQYF. CDR3 nucleotides: TGTGCCAGCAGCTTATCCGGGGAGAGTTCCTACGAGCAGTACTTC.